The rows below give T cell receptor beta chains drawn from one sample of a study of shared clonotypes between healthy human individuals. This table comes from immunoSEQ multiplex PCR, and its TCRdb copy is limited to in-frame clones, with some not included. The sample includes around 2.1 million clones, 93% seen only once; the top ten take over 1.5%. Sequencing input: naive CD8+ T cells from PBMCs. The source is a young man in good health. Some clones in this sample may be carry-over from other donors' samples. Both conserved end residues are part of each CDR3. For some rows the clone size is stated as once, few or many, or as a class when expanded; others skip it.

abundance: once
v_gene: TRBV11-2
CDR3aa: CASSLVGGRYNEKLFF

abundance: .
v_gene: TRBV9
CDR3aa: CASMGGSGELFF

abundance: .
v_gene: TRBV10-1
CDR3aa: CASSEVRGPEAFF

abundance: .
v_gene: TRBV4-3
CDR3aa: CASSRNQVATNEKLFF

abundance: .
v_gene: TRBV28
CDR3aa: CASSRSVGQPQHF

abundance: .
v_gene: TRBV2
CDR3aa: CASIPGQPYEQYF

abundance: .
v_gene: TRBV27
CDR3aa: CATSRTSGTEAFF

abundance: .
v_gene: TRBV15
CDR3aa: CATSREGLAGEADTQYF

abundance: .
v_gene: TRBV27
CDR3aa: CASSPRLAASYEQYF

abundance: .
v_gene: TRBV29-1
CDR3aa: CSVEPRDRGIREQFF

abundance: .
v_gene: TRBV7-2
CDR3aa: CASSRRISGIGTDTQYF

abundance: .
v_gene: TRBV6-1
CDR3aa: CASSEFTSTPYEQYF

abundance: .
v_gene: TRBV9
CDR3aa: CASSVGVGLYEQYF

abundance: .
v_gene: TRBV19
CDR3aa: CATKDRGDQTEAFF

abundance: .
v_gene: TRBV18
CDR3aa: CASSPTGVSYEQYF

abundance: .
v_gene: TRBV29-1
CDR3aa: CSVEDLAGGSYNEQFF

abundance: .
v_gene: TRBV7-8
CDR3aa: CASSLLNEQFF

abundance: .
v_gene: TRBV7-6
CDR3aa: CASSSTITGELFF

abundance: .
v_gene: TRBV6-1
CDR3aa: CASTEGGGFEKLFF

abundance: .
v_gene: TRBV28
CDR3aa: CASSPLINEQFF

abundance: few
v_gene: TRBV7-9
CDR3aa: CASSSGAQNTEAFF